The T cell receptor beta chain under discussion was sequenced for a study of beta chain features in type 1 diabetes (dated by TCRdb to about 2018). About the investigation overall: Patients and healthy donors did not differ in mean age, gender distribution, total cell number or subset yield. Whereas all 30 or so donors provided naive and central memory subsets, regulatory and stem cell-like memory subsets were isolated from just 8 patients and roughly eight healthy donors. In the study, TCRB repertoires of sorted circulating CD4+ T cell subsets from recently diagnosed type 1 diabetes patients were compared with those of matched healthy donors. A total of about 110,000,000 sorted cells were examined across all samples, and a strong correlation was observed between cell number per subset and RNA yield.

This clone was counted between two and nine times. Its antigen has not been determined. Base-call qualities are not available, and no considerably larger clone is one nucleotide away. On the study overall, not on this receptor specifically: Because small numbers of individuals were included in the HLA sub-analyses, any influence of HLA type on TCRB rearrangement was left unresolved. Patients with type 1 diabetes made fewer insertions and deleted more nucleotides at VDJ recombination sites, implying thymic rearrangement abnormalities. Because cDNA was sequenced instead of genomic DNA, activated cells with high expression could be over-represented, although the groups did not differ in activation or CD3 levels. Shorter templates might have been favored by PCR, but patient and control samples were amplified and corrected together, so both groups would have been affected equally by any skew. Naive, central memory and regulatory TCRB repertoires appeared more similar among patients than among healthy donors. In all four CD4+ subsets, TCRB CDR3 length was moderately but significantly shorter in type 1 diabetes patients.

The entire isolated RNA was reverse transcribed using the High Capacity cDNA Reverse Transcription Kit, and thus expressed TCRB transcripts were sequenced. Deep immunoSEQ sequencing was performed on naive, central memory and regulatory T cell samples, with an average of roughly 3.3 million total reads per sample. Sorted cells were lysed in RLT buffer, and RNA was extracted using DNase-treated RNeasy Micro or Mini kits according to cell number. To prevent cross-contamination, each cell subset was processed individually, whereas patient and healthy donor samples were processed jointly. The immunoSEQ multiplex PCR was used to amplify TCRB sequences from cDNA, yielding 87-bp fragments that span the CDR3 region. The amplicons were sequenced using the Illumina HiSeq platform. The original methods were these. PCR bias was corrected computationally using synthetic template baselines, and reads within Hamming distance 2 were collapsed, with unmergeable singletons discarded. By aligning reads against IMGT, V, D and J genes, CDR3 length, and insertions or deletions at six rearrangement sites were assigned. Within each subset, clonotype counts were normalized to sorted cell number, after which true diversity and Gini coefficients were computed with the tcR R package. Repertoire sharing was quantified using the overlap coefficient calculated on TCRB nucleotide sequences. TCRdb provides this immuneACCESS table in a form limited to in-frame rearrangements. Some clones are lacking; in checked studies, under half of them reflect an unresolved V gene, and why the rest are absent is not known. D and trimming come from the DNA, and the V and J calls and clone size come from that table. The sample contains around 56,000 clones, 40% to 60% of them found a single time. 2% to 3% of the sample is in the top ten clones.

Each donor gave one peripheral blood draw, approximately 110 mL on average, collected into heparinised tubes. Naive, central memory, regulatory and stem cell-like memory CD4+ T cells were sorted on a BD FACSAria II using a panel including CD45RO, CCR7, CD25, CD127, CD95 and CD27. Every sorted population had a purity above 95%. PBMCs were isolated immediately by Lymphoprep density gradient centrifugation and stained directly without culture. To minimize batch effects, samples were stained and sorted in pairs, one healthy donor with one patient per experiment. From its cysteine to its phenylalanine, the CDR3 spans 14 amino acids. Only CDR3 DNA is held: 42 bases, read in frame from base 1. V ends up 3 bases short and J 2 bases short, with an unmatched junction base count of 4. Sequences SGHRS (CDR1) and YFSETQ (CDR2) are obtained from the germline V gene.

The chain is made from TRBV5-1 and TRBJ2-5; 7 central bases correspond to TRBD1. The sequenced sample consisted of Tregs from blood. The meaning of the sample's cell subset or site label: regulatory CD4+ T cells. The origin of this receptor is a woman in her thirties or forties with type 1 diabetes. The DNA is as follows: TGCGCCAGCAGCTCCTCGGGACAGCAAGAGACCCAGTACTTC. The translation is CASSSSGQQETQYF.